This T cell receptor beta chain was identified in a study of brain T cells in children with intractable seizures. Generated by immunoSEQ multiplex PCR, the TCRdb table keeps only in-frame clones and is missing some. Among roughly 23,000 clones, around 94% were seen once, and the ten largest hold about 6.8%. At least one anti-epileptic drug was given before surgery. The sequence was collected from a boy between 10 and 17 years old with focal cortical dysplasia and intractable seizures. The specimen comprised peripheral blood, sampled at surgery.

The CDR3 protein is CASSPGTSGRKETQYF. The CDR3, as DNA: TGCGCCAGCAGCCCAGGGACTAGCGGGAGAAAAGAGACCCAGTACTTC. The gene calls are TRBV4-1 and TRBJ2-5, with TRBD2 matching over 14 bases. Germline values: CDR1 MGHRA, CDR2 YSYEKL. The CDR3 runs 16 residues. V shed 4 bases and J 3 bases; nucleotides not matched to a gene: 4.